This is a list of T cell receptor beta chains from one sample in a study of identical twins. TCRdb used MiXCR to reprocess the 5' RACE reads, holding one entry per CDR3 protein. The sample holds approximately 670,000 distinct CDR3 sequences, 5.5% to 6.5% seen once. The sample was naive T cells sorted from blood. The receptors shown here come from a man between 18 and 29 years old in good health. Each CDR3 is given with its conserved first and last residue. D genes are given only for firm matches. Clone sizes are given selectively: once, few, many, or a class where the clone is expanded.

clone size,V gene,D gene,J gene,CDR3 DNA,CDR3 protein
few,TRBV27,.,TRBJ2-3,TGTGCCAGCAGTTTAAGCAGGGCCCTCGCAGATACGCAGTATTTT,CASSLSRALADTQYF
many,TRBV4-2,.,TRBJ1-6,TGTGCCAGCAGCCAAGATAATGGGGCCCGCCTGACCTATAATTCACCCCTCCACTTT,CASSQDNGARLTYNSPLHF
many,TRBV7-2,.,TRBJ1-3,TGTGCCAGCAGCGGATTGGGCGAGAGCTCTGGAAACACCATATATTTT,CASSGLGESSGNTIYF
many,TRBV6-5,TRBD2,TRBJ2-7,TGTGCCAGCAGTTACTCGAGCGGCGCTAGCGGTTTCTCCTACGAGCAGTACTTC,CASSYSSGASGFSYEQYF
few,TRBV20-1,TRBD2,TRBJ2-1,TGCAGTGCTAGAGATGGGACTAGCGGGAGCCATGAGCAGTTCTTC,CSARDGTSGSHEQFF
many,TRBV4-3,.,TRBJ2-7,TGCGCCAGCAGCCAAGAAGCCAGCTTATTTACCTACGAGCAGTACTTC,CASSQEASLFTYEQYF
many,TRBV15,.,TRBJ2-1,TGTGCCACCAGCAGAGATTTAACCTACAATGAGCAGTTCTTC,CATSRDLTYNEQFF
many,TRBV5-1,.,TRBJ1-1,TGCGCCAGCAGCTTAACACAGGGAATGAACACTGAAGCTTTCTTT,CASSLTQGMNTEAFF
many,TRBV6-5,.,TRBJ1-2,TGTGCCAGCAGTTACTACCCAGGGTCCAACTATGGCTACACCTTC,CASSYYPGSNYGYTF
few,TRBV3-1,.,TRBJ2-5,TGTGCCAGCAGCCAAGATCCAGTCCGCGAGACCCAGTACTTC,CASSQDPVRETQYF
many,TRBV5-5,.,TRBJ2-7,TGTGCCAGCAGCTGGACAGTGATTGGTGCTTACGAGCAGTACTTC,CASSWTVIGAYEQYF
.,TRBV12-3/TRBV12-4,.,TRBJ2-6,TGTGCCAGCAGTTCCAGGGGCCCTAGCTCTGGGGCCAACGTCCTGACTTTC,CASSSRGPSSGANVLTF
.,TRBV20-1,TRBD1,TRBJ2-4,TGCAGTGCTCTATCCGGGACAGGGGATGCCAACATTCAGTACTTC,CSALSGTGDANIQYF
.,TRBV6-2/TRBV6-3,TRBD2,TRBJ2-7,TGTGCCAGCACCAGGGACTATATCTACGAGCAGTACTTC,CASTRDYIYEQYF
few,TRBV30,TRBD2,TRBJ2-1,TGTGCCTGGAACAACAAGTCGGGCCTAGCGGAGTACAATGAGCAGTTCTTC,CAWNNKSGLAEYNEQFF
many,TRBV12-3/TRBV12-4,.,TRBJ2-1,TGTGCCAGCAGTGGGGGGGGCTCCGGCTACAATGAGCAGTTCTTC,CASSGGGSGYNEQFF
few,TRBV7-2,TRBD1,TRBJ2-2,TGTGCCAGCTCCGGGACAGGGGGATACACCGGGGAGCTGTTTTTT,CASSGTGGYTGELFF
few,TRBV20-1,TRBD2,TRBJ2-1,TGCAGTGCTAGGCGGACTAGCGCCTACAATGAGCAGTTCTTC,CSARRTSAYNEQFF
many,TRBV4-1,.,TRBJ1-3,TGCGCCAGCAGCGAGAGTTGGGGGAGTGGAAACACCATATATTTT,CASSESWGSGNTIYF
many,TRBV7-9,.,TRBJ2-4,TGTGCCACCCACGGGAGCCCTGGCGAAAACATTCAGTACTTC,CATHGSPGENIQYF
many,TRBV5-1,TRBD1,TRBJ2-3,TGCGCCAGCAACCGGGACAGCCCCACAGATACGCAGTATTTT,CASNRDSPTDTQYF
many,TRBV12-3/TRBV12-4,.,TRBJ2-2,TGTGCCAGCAGTCCCGTGAACCCTCCGAACACCGGGGAGCTGTTTTTT,CASSPVNPPNTGELFF
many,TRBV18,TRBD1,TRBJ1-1,TGTGCCAGCTCACCCCTCGAACAGGGGATGAACACTGAAGCTTTCTTT,CASSPLEQGMNTEAFF
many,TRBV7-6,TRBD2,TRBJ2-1,TGTGCCAGCAGCCTAACCGGGACTAGTGCGTTCTTC,CASSLTGTSAFF
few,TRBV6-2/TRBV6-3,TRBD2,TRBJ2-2,TGTGCCAGCAGTTTTCCGGGACTAGTACCCGGGGAGCTGTTTTTT,CASSFPGLVPGELFF
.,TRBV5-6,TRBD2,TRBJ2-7,TGTGCCAGCAGCTCTCCGGGACTAGAGCACTACGAGCAGTACTTC,CASSSPGLEHYEQYF
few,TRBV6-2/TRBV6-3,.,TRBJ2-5,TGTGCCAGCAGTTACTTGGGGGGTCCCCAAGAGACCCAGTACTTC,CASSYLGGPQETQYF
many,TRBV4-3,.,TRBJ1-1,TGCGCCAGCAGCCTTAACCGGGACTCCACTGAAGCTTTCTTT,CASSLNRDSTEAFF
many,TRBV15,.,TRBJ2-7,TGTGCCACCAGCAGAGGCGGTCTCGAGCAGTACTTC,CATSRGGLEQYF
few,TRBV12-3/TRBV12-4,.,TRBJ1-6,TGTGCCAGCAGTTTAGGGGGACACAATTCACCCCTCCACTTT,CASSLGGHNSPLHF
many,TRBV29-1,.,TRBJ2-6,TGCAGCGTTACTGGGGCCAACGTCCTGACTTTC,CSVTGANVLTF
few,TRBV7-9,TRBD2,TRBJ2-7,TGTGCCAGCAGCTCAACGGGACTAGCGGGATCCTACGAGCAGTACTTC,CASSSTGLAGSYEQYF
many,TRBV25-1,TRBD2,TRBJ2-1,TGTGCCAGCAGTGAGCTAGCGGGAGGTAATGAGCAGTTCTTC,CASSELAGGNEQFF
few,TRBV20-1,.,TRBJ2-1,TGCAGTGCCCAGCACGTGAGGGCCATAAATTACAATGAGCAGTTCTTC,CSAQHVRAINYNEQFF
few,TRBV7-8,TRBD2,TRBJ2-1,TGTGCCAGCAACCCGGGACTAGCGGGAAGCTCCTACAATGAGCAGTTCTTC,CASNPGLAGSSYNEQFF
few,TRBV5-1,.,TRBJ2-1,TGCGCCAGCAGCTTAGACAGTCTCAACAATGAGCAGTTCTTC,CASSLDSLNNEQFF
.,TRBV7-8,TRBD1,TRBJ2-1,TGTGCCAGCAGCCCCGTGGACAGGCCGTACAATGAGCAGTTCTTC,CASSPVDRPYNEQFF
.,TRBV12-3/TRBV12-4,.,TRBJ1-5,TGTGCCAGCAGTTTCGGCAGCCCGGGGGATCAGCCCCAGCATTTT,CASSFGSPGDQPQHF
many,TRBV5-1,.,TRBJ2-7,TGCGCCAGCAGCTTGGGACAGGAGACCTACGAGCAGTACTTC,CASSLGQETYEQYF
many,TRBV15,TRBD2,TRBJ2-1,TGTGCCACCAGCAGATTGGACGGTGGGACTAGCGGGAGTTCCTACAATGAGCAGTTCTTC,CATSRLDGGTSGSSYNEQFF
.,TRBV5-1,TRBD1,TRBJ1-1,TGCGCCAGCAGCTGGGGGACAGGGAAACCTGAAGCTTTCTTT,CASSWGTGKPEAFF
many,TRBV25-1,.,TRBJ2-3,TGTGCCAGCAGGGGGCAGAACACAGATACGCAGTATTTT,CASRGQNTDTQYF
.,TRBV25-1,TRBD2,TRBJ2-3,TGTGCCAGCGGCCTGGCGGGAGCCGCCAGCACAGATACGCAGTATTTT,CASGLAGAASTDTQYF
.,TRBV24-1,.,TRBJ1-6,TGTGCCACCAGTGGCGAAAACAATTCACCCCTCCACTTT,CATSGENNSPLHF
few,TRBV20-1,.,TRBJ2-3,TGCAGTGCTACCGCGTCACTAGTTTCAGATACGCAGTATTTT,CSATASLVSDTQYF
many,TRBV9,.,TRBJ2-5,TGTGCCAGCAGCACCGGGGGCACAGAGACCCAGTACTTC,CASSTGGTETQYF
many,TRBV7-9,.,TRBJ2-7,TGTGCCAGCAGCCCCGGGATTCCCTACGAGCAGTACTTC,CASSPGIPYEQYF
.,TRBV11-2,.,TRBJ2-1,TGTGCCAGCAGCTTAGAAGGTCCCCCTTCCGGACGGTCCAATGAGCAGTTCTTC,CASSLEGPPSGRSNEQFF
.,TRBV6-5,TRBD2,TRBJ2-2,TGTGCCAGCAGTTACTCGATAGAAATTCTAGCGGGAGACGCCGGGGAGCTGTTTTTT,CASSYSIEILAGDAGELFF